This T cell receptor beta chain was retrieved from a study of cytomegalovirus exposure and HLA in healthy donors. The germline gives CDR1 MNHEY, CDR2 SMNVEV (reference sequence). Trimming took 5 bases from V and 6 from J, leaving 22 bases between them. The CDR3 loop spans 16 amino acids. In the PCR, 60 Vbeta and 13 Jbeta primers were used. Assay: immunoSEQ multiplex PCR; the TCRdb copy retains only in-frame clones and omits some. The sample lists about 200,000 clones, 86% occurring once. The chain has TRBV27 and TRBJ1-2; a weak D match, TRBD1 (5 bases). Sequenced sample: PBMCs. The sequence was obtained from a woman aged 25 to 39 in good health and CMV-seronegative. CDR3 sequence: CASSPKPTVRGDGYTF. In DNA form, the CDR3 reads TGTGCCAGCAGTCCCAAGCCGACAGTGCGGGGGGATGGCTACACCTTC.